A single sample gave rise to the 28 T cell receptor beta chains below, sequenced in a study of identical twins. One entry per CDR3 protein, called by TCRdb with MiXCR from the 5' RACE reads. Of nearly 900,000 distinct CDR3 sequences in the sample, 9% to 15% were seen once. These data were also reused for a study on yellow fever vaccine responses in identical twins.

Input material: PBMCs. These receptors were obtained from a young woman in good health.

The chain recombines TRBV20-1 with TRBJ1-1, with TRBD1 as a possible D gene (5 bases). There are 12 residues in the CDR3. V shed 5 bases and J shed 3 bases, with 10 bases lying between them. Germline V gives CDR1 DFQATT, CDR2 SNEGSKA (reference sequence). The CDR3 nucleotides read TGCAGTGCTCCCCGGGGGGACACTGAAGCTTTCTTT. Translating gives CSAPRGDTEAFF.

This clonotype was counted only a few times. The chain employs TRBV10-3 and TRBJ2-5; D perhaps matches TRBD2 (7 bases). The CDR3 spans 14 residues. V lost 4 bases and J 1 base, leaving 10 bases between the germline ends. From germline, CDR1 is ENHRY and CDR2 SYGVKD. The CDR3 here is CAISGGGAQETQYF. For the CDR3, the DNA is TGTGCCATCAGTGGAGGGGGGGCCCAAGAGACCCAGTACTTC.

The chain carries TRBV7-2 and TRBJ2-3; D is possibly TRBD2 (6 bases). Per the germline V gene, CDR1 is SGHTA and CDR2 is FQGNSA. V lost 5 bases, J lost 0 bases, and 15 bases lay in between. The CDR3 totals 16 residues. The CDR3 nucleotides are TGTGCCAGCAGCGGGGACTCCATAGTAAGCACAGATACGCAGTATTTT. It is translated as CASSGDSIVSTDTQYF.

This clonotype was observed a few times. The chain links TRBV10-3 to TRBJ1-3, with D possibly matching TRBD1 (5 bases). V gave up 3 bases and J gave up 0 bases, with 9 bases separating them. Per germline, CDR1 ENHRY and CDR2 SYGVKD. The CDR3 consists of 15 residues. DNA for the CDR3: TGTGCCATCAGTGACGGGGCTTACTCTGGAAACACCATATATTTT. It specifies CAISDGAYSGNTIYF.

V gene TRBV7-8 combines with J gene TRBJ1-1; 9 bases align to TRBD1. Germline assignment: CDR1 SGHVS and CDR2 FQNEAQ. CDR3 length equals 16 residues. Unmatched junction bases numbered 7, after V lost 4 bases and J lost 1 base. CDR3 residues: CASSSGTGNSNTEAFF. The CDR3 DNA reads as TGTGCCAGCAGCTCCGGGACAGGGAACTCGAACACTGAAGCTTTCTTT.

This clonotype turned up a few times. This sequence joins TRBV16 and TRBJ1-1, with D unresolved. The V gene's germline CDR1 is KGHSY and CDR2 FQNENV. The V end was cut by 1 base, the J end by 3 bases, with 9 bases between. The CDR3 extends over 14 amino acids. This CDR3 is CASSQWLWDTEAFF. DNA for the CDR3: TGTGCCAGCAGCCAATGGTTATGGGACACTGAAGCTTTCTTT. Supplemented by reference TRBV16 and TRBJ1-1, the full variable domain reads GEEVAQTPKHLVRGEGQKAKLYCAPIKGHSYVFWYQQVLKNEFKFLISFQNENVFDETGMPKERFSAKCLPNSPCSLEIQATKLEDSAVYFCASSQWLWDTEAFFGQGTRLTVV.

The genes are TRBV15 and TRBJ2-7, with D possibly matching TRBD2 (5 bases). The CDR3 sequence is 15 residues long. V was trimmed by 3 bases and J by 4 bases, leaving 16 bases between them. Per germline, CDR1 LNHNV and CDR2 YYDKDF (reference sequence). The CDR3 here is CATSRRWRPKYEQYF. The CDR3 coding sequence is TGTGCCACCAGCAGGAGGTGGAGGCCGAAGTACGAGCAGTACTTC.

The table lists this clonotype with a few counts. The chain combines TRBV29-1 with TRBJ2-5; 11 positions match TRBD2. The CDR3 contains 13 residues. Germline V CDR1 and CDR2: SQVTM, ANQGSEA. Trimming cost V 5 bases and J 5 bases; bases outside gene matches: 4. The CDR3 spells CSVRLAGMETQYF. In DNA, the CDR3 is TGCAGCGTTCGACTAGCGGGAATGGAGACCCAGTACTTC.

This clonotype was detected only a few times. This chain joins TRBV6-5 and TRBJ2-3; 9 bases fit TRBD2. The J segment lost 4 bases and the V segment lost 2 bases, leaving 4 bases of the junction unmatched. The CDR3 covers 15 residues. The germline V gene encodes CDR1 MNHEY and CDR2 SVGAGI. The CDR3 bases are TGTGCCAGCAGTTACCTAGCGGGAACCTCAGATACGCAGTATTTT. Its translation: CASSYLAGTSDTQYF.

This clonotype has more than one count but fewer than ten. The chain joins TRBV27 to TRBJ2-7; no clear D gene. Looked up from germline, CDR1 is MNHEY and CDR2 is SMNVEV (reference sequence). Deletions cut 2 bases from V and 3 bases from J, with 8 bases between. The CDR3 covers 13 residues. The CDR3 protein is CASSLKGFYEQYF. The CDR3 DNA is TGTGCCAGCAGTTTAAAGGGATTCTACGAGCAGTACTTC.

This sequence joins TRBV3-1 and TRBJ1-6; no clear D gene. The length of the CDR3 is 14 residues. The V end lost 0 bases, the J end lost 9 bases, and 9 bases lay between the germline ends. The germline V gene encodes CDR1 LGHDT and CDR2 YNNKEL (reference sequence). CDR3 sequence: CASSQDVTFSPLHF. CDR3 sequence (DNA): TGTGCCAGCAGCCAAGATGTCACTTTTTCACCCCTCCACTTT. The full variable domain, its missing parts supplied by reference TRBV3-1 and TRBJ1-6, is DTAVSQTPKYLVTQMGNDKSIKCEQNLGHDTMYWYKQDSKKFLKIMFSYNNKELIINETVPNRFSPKSPDKAHLNLHINSLELGDSAVYFCASSQDVTFSPLHFGNGTRLTVT.

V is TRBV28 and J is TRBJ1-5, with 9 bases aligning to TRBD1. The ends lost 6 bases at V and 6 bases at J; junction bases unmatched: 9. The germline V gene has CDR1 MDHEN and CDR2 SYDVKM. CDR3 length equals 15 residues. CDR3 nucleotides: TGTGCCAGCAGGAACGGGACAGGGAACAGTCAGCCCCAGCATTTT. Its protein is CASRNGTGNSQPQHF. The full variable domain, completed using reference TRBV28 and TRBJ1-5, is DVKVTQSSRYLVKRTGEKVFLECVQDMDHENMFWYRQDPGLGLRLIYFSYDVKMKEKGDIPEGYSVSREKKERFSLILESASTNQTSMYLCASRNGTGNSQPQHFGDGTRLSIL.

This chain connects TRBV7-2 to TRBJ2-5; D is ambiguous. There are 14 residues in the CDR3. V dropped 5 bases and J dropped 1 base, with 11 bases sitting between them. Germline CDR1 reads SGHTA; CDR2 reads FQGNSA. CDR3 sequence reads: CASSTRSRQETQYF. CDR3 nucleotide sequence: TGTGCCAGCAGCACCCGTTCCCGCCAAGAGACCCAGTACTTC.

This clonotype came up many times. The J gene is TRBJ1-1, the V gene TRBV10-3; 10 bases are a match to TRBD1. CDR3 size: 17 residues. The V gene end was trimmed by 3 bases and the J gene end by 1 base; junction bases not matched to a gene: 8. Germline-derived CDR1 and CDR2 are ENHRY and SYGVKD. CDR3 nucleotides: TGTGCCATCAGTGAAGCAGGGACAGGGGCTAAGAACACTGAAGCTTTCTTT. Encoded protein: CAISEAGTGAKNTEAFF.

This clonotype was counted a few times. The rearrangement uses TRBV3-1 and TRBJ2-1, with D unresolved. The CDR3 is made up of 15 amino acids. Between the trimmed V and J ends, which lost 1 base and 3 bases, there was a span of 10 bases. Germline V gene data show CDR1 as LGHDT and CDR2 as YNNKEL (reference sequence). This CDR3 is CASSQAGLRYNEQFF. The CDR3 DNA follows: TGTGCCAGCAGCCAAGCCGGCCTTCGCTACAATGAGCAGTTCTTC.

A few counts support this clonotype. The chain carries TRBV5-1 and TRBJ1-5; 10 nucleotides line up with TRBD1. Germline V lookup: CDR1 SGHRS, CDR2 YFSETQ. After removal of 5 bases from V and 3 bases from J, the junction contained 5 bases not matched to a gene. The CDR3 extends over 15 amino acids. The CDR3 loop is CASSRGTGDNQPQHF. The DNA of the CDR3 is TGCGCCAGCAGTCGGGGGACAGGGGACAATCAGCCCCAGCATTTT.

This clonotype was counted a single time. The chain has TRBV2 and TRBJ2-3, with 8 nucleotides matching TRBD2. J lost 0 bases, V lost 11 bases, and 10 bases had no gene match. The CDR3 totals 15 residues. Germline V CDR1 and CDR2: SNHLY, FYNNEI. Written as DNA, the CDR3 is TGTGCCGGACTAAGGCGCGGGGGGAGCACAGATACGCAGTATTTT. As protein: CAGLRRGGSTDTQYF.

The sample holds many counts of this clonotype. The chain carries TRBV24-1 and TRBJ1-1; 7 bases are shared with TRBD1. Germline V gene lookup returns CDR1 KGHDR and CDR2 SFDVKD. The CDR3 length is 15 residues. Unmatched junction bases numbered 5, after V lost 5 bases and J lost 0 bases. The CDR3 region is CATSVGGAMNTEAFF. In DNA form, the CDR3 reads TGTGCCACCAGTGTAGGGGGCGCGATGAACACTGAAGCTTTCTTT.

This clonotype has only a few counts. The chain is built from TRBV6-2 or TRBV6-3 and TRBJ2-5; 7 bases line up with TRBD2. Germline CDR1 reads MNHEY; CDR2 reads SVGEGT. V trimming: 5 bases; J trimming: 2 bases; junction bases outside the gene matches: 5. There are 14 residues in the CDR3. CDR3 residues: CASSRPGGQETQYF. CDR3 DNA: TGTGCCAGCAGTCGGCCGGGGGGACAAGAGACCCAGTACTTC.

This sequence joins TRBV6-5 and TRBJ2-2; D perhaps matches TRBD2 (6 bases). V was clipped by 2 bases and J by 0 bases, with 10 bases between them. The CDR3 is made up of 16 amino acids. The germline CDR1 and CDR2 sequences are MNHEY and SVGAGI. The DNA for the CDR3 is TGTGCCAGCAGTTACAACGGGACTTCGAACACCGGGGAGCTGTTTTTT. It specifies CASSYNGTSNTGELFF.

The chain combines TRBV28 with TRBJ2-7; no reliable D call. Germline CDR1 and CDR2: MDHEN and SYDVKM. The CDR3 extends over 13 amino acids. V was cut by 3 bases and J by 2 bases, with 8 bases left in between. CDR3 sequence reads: CASSFSVTYEQYF. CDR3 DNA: TGTGCCAGCAGTTTTAGTGTGACCTACGAGCAGTACTTC.

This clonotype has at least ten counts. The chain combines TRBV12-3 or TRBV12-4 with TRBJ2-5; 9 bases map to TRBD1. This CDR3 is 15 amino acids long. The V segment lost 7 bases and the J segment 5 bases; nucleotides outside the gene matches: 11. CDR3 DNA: TGTGCCAGCACCATCGACAGGGGGTTTGGGGAGACCCAGTACTTC. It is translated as CASTIDRGFGETQYF.

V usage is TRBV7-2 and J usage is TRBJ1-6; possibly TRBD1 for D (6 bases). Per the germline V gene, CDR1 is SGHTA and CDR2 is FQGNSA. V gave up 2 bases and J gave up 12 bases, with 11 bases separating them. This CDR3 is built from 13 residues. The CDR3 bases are TGTGCCAGCAGCTTAAGGTTACAGGGACCCCTCCACTTT. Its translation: CASSLRLQGPLHF.

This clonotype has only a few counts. The CDR3 bases are TGTGCTTCGGCCTCCCCACCCGGGGAGCTGTTTTTT. Its translation: CASASPPGELFF. The V and J genes are TRBV6-2 or TRBV6-3 and TRBJ2-2; no reliable D call. Germline CDR1 reads MNHEY; CDR2 reads SVGEGT. This CDR3 has 12 amino acids.

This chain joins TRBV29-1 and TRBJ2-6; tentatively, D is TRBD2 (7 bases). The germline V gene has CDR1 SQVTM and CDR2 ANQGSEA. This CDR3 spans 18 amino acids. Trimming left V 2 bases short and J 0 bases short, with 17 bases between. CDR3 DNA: TGCAGCGTTGAAACCCGAGGGGGGGCATACTCTGGGGCCAACGTCCTGACTTTC. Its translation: CSVETRGGAYSGANVLTF.

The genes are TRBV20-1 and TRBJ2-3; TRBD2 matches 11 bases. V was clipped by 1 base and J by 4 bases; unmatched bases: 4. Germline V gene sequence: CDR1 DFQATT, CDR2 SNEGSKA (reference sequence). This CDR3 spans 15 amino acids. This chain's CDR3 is CSARVTSGSSDTQYF. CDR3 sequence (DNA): TGCAGTGCTAGAGTTACTAGCGGGAGTTCAGATACGCAGTATTTT.

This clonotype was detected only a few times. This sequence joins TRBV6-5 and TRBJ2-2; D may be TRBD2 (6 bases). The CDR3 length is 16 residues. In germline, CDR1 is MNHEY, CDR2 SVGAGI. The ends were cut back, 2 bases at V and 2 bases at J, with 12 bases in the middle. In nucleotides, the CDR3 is TGTGCCAGCAGTTACCTTGGACTACCTAACACCGGGGAGCTGTTTTTT. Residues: CASSYLGLPNTGELFF.

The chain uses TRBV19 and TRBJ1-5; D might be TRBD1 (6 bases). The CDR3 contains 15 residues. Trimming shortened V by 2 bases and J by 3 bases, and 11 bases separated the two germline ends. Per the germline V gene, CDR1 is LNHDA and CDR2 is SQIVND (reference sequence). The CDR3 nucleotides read TGTGCCAGTAGTATATATGGACAGTCCAATCAGCCCCAGCATTTT. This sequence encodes CASSIYGQSNQPQHF. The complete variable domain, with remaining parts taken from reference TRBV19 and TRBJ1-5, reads DGGITQSPKYLFRKEGQNVTLSCEQNLNHDAMYWYRQDPGQGLRLIYYSQIVNDFQKGDIAEGYSVSREKKESFPLTVTSAQKNPTAFYLCASSIYGQSNQPQHFGDGTRLSIL.